Sequencing of this T cell receptor (beta chain) was carried out in a study of response to subunit inactivated influenza vaccine. In its sample, this clonotype was seen a few times. Antigen specificity is unknown. TCRdb re-called the RT-PCR reads with MiXCR, one entry per CDR3 protein. The sample gives fewer than 600,000 distinct CDR3 sequences, under 8.5% of which show up once; around 12% is in the top ten. Study-level results: Authors proposed each seasonal influenza vaccination draws in few new T cells.

This CDR3 has 14 residues. V was cut by 1 base and J by 3 bases, with 7 bases left in between. Germline V gene lookup returns CDR1 SGHNT and CDR2 YENEEA. The chain employs TRBV11-3 and TRBJ2-1; D is unresolved. This receptor was taken from a man between 50 and 69 years old who received an inactivated influenza vaccine. The sample was PBMCs from blood, taken around 25 months after vaccination. The CDR3 loop is CASSLGGHYNEQFF. CDR3 in DNA: TGTGCCAGCAGCTTAGGTGGTCACTACAATGAGCAGTTCTTC.